This T cell receptor beta chain comes out of a study of OX40 agonist ivuxolimab in advanced cancers. Study overall: The study treated patients with ivuxolimab, an agonistic anti-OX40 (CD134) antibody. Study-wide findings and caveats: Doses of 0.1 to 3.0 mg/kg were accompanied by clonal expansion of CD4+ and CD8+ blood T cells by week 6.

This CDR3 comprises 14 residues. Between the trimmed V and J ends, which lost 4 bases and 4 bases, there was a span of 13 bases. In germline, CDR1 is LGHNA, CDR2 YSLEER. Only in-frame clones appear in the TCRdb table, and some are missing; sequencing was by immunoSEQ multiplex PCR. The data show 61,000 or so clones, with around 83% seen just once and 3% to 4% held by the top ten. This clone was observed a few times. Its target is unknown. This specimen consisted of CD4+ or CD8+ T cells sorted from blood, obtained in a trial of the OX40 agonist ivuxolimab. This rearrangement joins TRBV4-3 to TRBJ1-2; the D gene is possibly TRBD1 (6 bases). The receptor comes from an adult with an advanced solid tumor such as melanoma, head and neck, liver or kidney cancer. The CDR3, as DNA: TGCGCCAGCAGCCTTAACCAGGGGACCTATGGCTACACCTTC. Its protein is CASSLNQGTYGYTF.